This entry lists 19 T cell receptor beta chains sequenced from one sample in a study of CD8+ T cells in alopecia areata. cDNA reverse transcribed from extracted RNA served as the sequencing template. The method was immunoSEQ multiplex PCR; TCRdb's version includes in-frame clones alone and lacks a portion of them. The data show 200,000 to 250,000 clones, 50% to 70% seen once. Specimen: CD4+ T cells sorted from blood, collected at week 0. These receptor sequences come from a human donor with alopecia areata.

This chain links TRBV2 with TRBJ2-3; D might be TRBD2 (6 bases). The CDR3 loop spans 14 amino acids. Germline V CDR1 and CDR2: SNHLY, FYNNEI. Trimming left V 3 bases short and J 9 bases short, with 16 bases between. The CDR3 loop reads CASSDPLRGLTQYF. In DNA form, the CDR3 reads TGTGCCAGCAGTGATCCGTTAAGAGGACTAACGCAGTATTTT. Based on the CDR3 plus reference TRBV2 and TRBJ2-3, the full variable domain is EPEVTQTPSHQVTQMGQEVILRCVPISNHLYFYWYRQILGQKVEFLVSFYNNEISEKSEIFDDQFSVERPDGSNFTLKIRSTKLEDSAMYFCASSDPLRGLTQYFGPGTRLTVL.

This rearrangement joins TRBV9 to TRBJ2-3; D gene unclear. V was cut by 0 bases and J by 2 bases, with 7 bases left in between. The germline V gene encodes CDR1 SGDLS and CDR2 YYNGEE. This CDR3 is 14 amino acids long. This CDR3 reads CASSVGSLTDTQYF. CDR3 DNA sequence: TGTGCCAGCAGCGTAGGATCGCTCACAGATACGCAGTATTTT.

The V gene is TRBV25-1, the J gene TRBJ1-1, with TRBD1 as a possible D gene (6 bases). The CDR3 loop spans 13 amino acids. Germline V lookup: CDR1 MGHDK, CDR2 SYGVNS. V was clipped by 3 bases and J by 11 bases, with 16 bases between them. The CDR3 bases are TGTGCCAGCAGTGAGGACAGCCTAGCTACGGCTTTCTTT. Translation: CASSEDSLATAFF.

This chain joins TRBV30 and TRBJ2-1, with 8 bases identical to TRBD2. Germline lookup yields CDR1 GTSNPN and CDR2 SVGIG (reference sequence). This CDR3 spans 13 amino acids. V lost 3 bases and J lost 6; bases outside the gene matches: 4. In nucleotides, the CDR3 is TGTGCCTGGAGCCGGACTAGCCCCAATGAGCAGTTCTTC. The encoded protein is CAWSRTSPNEQFF.

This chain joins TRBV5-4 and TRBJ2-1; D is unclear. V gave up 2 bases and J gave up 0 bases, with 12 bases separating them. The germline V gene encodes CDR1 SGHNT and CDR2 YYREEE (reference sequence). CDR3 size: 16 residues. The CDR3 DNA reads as TGTGCCAGCAGCTTCGAACCTGAGAGCTCCTACAATGAGCAGTTCTTC. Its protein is CASSFEPESSYNEQFF.

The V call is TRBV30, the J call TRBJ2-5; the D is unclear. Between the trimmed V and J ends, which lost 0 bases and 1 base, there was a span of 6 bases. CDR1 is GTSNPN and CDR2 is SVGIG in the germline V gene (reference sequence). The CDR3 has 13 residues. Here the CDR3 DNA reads TGTGCCTGGAGTGTATTAGCCCAAGAGACCCAGTACTTC. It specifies CAWSVLAQETQYF.

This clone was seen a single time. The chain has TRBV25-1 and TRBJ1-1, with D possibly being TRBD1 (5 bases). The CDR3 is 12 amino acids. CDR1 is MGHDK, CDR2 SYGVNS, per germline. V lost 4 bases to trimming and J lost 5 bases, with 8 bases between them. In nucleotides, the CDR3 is TGTGCCAGCAGTGTTGCAGGGACTGAAGCTTTCTTT. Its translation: CASSVAGTEAFF.

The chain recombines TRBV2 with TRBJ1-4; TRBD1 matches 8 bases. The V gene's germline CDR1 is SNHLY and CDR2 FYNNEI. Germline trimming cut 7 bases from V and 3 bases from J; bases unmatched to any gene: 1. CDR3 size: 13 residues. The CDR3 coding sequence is TGTGCCAGCAACAGGGGGGCTAATGAAAAACTGTTTTTT. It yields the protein CASNRGANEKLFF.

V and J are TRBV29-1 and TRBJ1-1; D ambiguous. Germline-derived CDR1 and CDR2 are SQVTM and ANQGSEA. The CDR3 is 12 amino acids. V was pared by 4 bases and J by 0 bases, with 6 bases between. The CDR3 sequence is CSVAFMNTEAFF. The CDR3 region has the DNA TGCAGCGTTGCCTTCATGAACACTGAAGCTTTCTTT.

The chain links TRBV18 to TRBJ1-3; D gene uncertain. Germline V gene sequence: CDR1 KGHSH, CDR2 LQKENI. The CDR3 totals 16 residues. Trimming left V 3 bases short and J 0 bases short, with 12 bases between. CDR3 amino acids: CASSPQDGNSGNTIYF. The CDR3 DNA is TGTGCCAGCTCACCTCAAGACGGGAACTCTGGAAACACCATATATTTT. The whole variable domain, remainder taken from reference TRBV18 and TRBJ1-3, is NAGVMQNPRHLVRRRGQEARLRCSPMKGHSHVYWYRQLPEEGLKFMVYLQKENIIDESGMPKERFSAEFPKEGPSILRIQQVVRGDSAAYFCASSPQDGNSGNTIYFGEGSWLTVV.

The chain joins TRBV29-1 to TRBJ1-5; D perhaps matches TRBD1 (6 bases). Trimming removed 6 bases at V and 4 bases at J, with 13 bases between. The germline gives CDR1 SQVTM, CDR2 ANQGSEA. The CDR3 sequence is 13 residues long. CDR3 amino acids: CSVQTQGNQPQHF. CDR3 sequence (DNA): TGCAGCGTCCAGACTCAGGGGAATCAGCCCCAGCATTTT.

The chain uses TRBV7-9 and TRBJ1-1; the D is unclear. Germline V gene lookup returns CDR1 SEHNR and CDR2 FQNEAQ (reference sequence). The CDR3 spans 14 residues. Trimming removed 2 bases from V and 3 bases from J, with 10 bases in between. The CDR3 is CASSLFRQDTEAFF. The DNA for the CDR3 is TGTGCCAGCAGCTTATTCAGGCAGGACACTGAAGCTTTCTTT.

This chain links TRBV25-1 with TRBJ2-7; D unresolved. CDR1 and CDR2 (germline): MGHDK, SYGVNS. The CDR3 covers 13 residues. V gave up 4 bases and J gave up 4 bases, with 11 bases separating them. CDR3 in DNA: TGTGCCAGCAGTGGATGGGCGGTGTACGAGCAGTACTTC. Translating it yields CASSGWAVYEQYF.

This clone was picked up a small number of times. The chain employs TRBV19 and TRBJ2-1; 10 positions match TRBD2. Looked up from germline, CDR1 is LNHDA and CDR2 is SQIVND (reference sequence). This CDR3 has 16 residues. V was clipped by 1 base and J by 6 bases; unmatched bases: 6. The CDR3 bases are TGTGCCAGTAGTATAGTCGGGATAGCGGGAGGCAATGAGCAGTTCTTC. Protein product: CASSIVGIAGGNEQFF.

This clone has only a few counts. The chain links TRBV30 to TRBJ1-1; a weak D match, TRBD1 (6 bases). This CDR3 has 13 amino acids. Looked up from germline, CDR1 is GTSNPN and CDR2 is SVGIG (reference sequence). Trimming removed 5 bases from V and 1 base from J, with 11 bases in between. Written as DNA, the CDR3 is TGTGCCTGGGGGGTACAGGGGAACACTGAAGCTTTCTTT. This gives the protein CAWGVQGNTEAFF.

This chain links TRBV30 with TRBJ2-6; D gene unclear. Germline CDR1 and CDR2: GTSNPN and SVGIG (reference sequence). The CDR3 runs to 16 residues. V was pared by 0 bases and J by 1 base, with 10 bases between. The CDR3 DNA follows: TGTGCCTGGAGTGTACTCACGATATCTGGGGCCAACGTCCTGACTTTC. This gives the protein CAWSVLTISGANVLTF.

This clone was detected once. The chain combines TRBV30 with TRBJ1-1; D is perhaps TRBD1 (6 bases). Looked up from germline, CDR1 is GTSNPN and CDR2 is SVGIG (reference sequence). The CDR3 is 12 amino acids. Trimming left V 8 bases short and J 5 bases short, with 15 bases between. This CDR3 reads CAGNRVGTEAFF. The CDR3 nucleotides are TGTGCCGGTAACAGGGTTGGTACTGAAGCTTTCTTT.

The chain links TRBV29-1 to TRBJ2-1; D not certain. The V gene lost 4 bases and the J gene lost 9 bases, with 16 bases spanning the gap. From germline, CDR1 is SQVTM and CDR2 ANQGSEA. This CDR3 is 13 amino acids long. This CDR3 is CSVGGLAVPEQFF. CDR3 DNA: TGCAGCGTTGGGGGTTTAGCTGTTCCTGAGCAGTTCTTC.

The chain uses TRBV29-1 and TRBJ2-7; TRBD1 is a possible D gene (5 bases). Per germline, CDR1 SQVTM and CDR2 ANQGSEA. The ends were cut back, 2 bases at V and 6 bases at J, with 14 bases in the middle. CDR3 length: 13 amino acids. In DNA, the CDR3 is TGCAGCGTTGAACGGGCAGGGTTGGGCGAGCAGTACTTC. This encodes CSVERAGLGEQYF.